These 29 T cell receptor beta chains came from one sample sequenced in a study of long-term antiretroviral therapy in people with HIV. An immunoSEQ assay, version v3.0, was performed at survey level. The repertoire was sequenced with immunoSEQ multiplex PCR; TCRdb's copy has only in-frame clones and lacks some. The sample yields approximately 20,000 clones, 70% to 90% seen once. Sequencing was performed on unsorted PBMCs, taken roughly 4 years after starting antiretroviral therapy. These TCRs come from a man aged 18 to 30 with HIV.

This clone was picked up one time. The chain combines TRBV7-9 with TRBJ2-7; the D is unclear. The germline V gene has CDR1 SEHNR and CDR2 FQNEAQ (reference sequence). V lost 2 bases and J lost 3, with 5 bases in between. This CDR3 is built from 12 residues. This chain's CDR3 is CASSLLDYEQYF. In nucleotides, the CDR3 is TGTGCCAGCAGCTTATTGGACTACGAGCAGTACTTC.

This chain connects TRBV28 to TRBJ2-3, with 8 positions matching TRBD1. Germline CDR1 reads MDHEN; CDR2 reads SYDVKM. V was pared by 6 bases and J by 7 bases, with 12 bases of the junction left unmatched. This CDR3 comprises 15 residues. CDR3 coding DNA: TGTGCCAGCAGCGCCCAGGGGGCCCTCCTCAATACGCAGTATTTT. Amino acid sequence: CASSAQGALLNTQYF.

The DNA of the CDR3 is TGTGCCAGCAGGACCTCGGGGGATGAAAAACTGTTTTTT. It yields the protein CASRTSGDEKLFF. V and J are TRBV28 and TRBJ1-4; D may be TRBD1 (5 bases). The V end lost 6 bases, the J end lost 6 bases, and 11 bases lay between the germline ends. This CDR3 spans 13 amino acids. Germline assignment: CDR1 MDHEN and CDR2 SYDVKM.

The rearrangement joins TRBV27 to TRBJ2-3, with TRBD2 matching over 10 bases. CDR3 size: 17 residues. Trimming took 5 bases from V and 0 from J; bases not matched to a gene: 8. Germline V gene data show CDR1 as MNHEY and CDR2 as SMNVEV (reference sequence). The CDR3 region is CASSKTSGVSSTDTQYF. The DNA of the CDR3 is TGTGCCAGCAGTAAAACTAGCGGGGTGTCTAGCACAGATACGCAGTATTTT.

The chain couples TRBV27 to TRBJ1-6, with D unclear. Looked up from germline, CDR1 is MNHEY and CDR2 is SMNVEV (reference sequence). The V end lost 10 bases, the J end lost 9 bases, and 13 bases lay between the germline ends. There are 12 residues in the CDR3. CDR3 protein: CATRATGSPLHF. As DNA, the CDR3 is TGTGCCACCCGCGCCACTGGTTCACCCCTCCACTTT.

This clone appeared a single time. This chain joins TRBV7-2 and TRBJ2-6; no firm D call. This CDR3 region has 13 residues. Germline lookup yields CDR1 SGHTA and CDR2 FQGNSA. V lost 5 bases to trimming and J lost 3 bases, with 5 bases between them. The CDR3 sequence is CASSINGANVLTF. CDR3 sequence (DNA): TGTGCCAGCAGCATTAATGGGGCCAACGTCCTGACTTTC.

The CDR3 DNA sequence: TGCGCCAGCAGCTTGAACCCCCAGGGCTCCTACAATGAGCAGTTCTTC. Amino acid sequence: CASSLNPQGSYNEQFF. This chain uses TRBV5-1 with TRBJ2-1, with D perhaps TRBD1 (5 bases). There are 16 residues in the CDR3. Germline assignment: CDR1 SGHRS and CDR2 YFSETQ. V lost 1 base, J lost 0 bases, and 11 bases lay in between.

The V and J genes are TRBV18 and TRBJ2-2, with TRBD1 matching 7 bases. CDR3 size: 15 residues. Germline CDR1 reads KGHSH; CDR2 reads LQKENI. With V trimmed by 1 base and J by 4 bases, 3 bases remained unmatched. For the CDR3, the DNA is TGTGCCAGCTCACCACAGGGGGCCCCCACCGGGGAGCTGTTTTTT. Translating gives CASSPQGAPTGELFF.

This chain links TRBV6-1 with TRBJ2-5, with D uncertain. CDR3 length: 13 amino acids. Germline V gene lookup returns CDR1 MNHNS and CDR2 SASEGT. V was pared by 11 bases and J by 3 bases, with 16 bases between. The DNA for the CDR3 is TGTGCCCTAGTGACAAGTTGGGAAGAGACCCAGTACTTC. Encoded protein: CALVTSWEETQYF.

This clone was recorded a few times. The chain carries TRBV9 and TRBJ1-6; no reliable D call. This CDR3 has 13 amino acids. V was clipped by 7 bases and J by 2 bases, with 7 bases between them. Germline CDR1 SGDLS, CDR2 YYNGEE. The CDR3 protein is CASGSTYNSPLHF. For the CDR3, the DNA is TGTGCCAGCGGGTCGACCTATAATTCACCCCTCCACTTT.

The chain links TRBV5-4 to TRBJ2-7; D is ambiguous. From germline, CDR1 is SGHNT and CDR2 YYREEE (reference sequence). V was shortened by 1 base and J by 1 base, with 9 bases between the two germline ends. CDR3 length equals 14 residues. The CDR3 region has the DNA TGTGCCAGCAGCTTGTCGAGAATGTCCTACGAGCAGTACTTC. Its protein product is CASSLSRMSYEQYF.

This sequence joins TRBV19 and TRBJ1-4; the D gene is possibly TRBD1 (5 bases). This CDR3 has 14 residues. Trimming cost V 5 bases and J 0 bases, with 7 bases left between them. CDR1 is LNHDA and CDR2 is SQIVND in the germline V gene (reference sequence). DNA for the CDR3: TGTGCCAGTAGTCCAGGGACAACTAATGAAAAACTGTTTTTT. Its protein product is CASSPGTTNEKLFF. Using reference TRBV19 and TRBJ1-4 for the parts outside the CDR3, the full variable domain is DGGITQSPKYLFRKEGQNVTLSCEQNLNHDAMYWYRQDPGQGLRLIYYSQIVNDFQKGDIAEGYSVSREKKESFPLTVTSAQKNPTAFYLCASSPGTTNEKLFFGSGTQLSVL.

The V and J genes are TRBV5-6 and TRBJ2-5; D tentatively reads TRBD1 or TRBD2 (6 bases each). Per germline, CDR1 SGHDT and CDR2 YYEEEE. Between the trimmed V and J ends, which lost 1 base and 2 bases, there was a span of 15 bases. The CDR3 contains 16 residues. The DNA of the CDR3 is TGTGCCAGCAGCTTGTCGGCGGGACAATTACAAGAGACCCAGTACTTC. Translated: CASSLSAGQLQETQYF.

In this sample, this clone turned up once. This chain uses TRBV2 with TRBJ1-2, with TRBD1 identical over 7 bases. Germline lookup yields CDR1 SNHLY and CDR2 FYNNEI. CDR3 length equals 16 residues. The V gene end was trimmed by 6 bases and the J gene end by 2 bases; junction bases not matched to a gene: 12. DNA of the CDR3: TGTGCCAGCAGCGGCCCCTTCGGGACAGTCAACTATGGCTACACCTTC. Its protein is CASSGPFGTVNYGYTF.

In nucleotides, the CDR3 is TGCGCCAGCAGCCCCCAGGACTTCGGGAACATTCAGTACTTC. It specifies CASSPQDFGNIQYF. The chain has TRBV5-1 and TRBJ2-4, with a weak D call TRBD2 (5 bases). The germline CDR1 and CDR2 sequences are SGHRS and YFSETQ. This CDR3 spans 14 amino acids. The V end was cut by 4 bases, the J end by 7 bases, with 15 bases between.

The chain is built from TRBV7-3 and TRBJ2-5, with TRBD2 identical over 7 bases. The junction had 6 bases not matched to a gene; V was cut back by 3 bases and J by 2 bases. This CDR3 spans 15 amino acids. Germline CDR1 SGHTA, CDR2 FQGTGA. The CDR3 loop reads CASSLGGREQETQYF. DNA of the CDR3: TGTGCCAGCAGCTTGGGGGGGAGGGAACAAGAGACCCAGTACTTC.

This clone appeared a few times. This sequence joins TRBV4-1 and TRBJ1-2, with 8 bases lining up with TRBD1. This CDR3 spans 14 amino acids. CDR1 and CDR2 from the germline V gene are MGHRA and YSYEKL. The V and J ends lost 3 bases and 10 bases, in that order; junction bases with no gene match: 10. The CDR3 sequence is CASSQEPGQEIYTF. CDR3 DNA sequence: TGCGCCAGCAGCCAGGAACCGGGACAGGAGATCTACACCTTC.

The chain joins TRBV19 to TRBJ1-5, with D possibly being TRBD1 (5 bases). Germline V CDR1 and CDR2: LNHDA, SQIVND (reference sequence). The CDR3 loop spans 15 amino acids. The ends were cut back, 3 bases at V and 0 bases at J, with 9 bases in the middle. CDR3 in amino acids: CASSIGGDSNQPQHF. In DNA form, the CDR3 reads TGTGCCAGTAGTATTGGGGGAGATAGCAATCAGCCCCAGCATTTT.

The chain joins TRBV19 to TRBJ1-5; D not certain. CDR3 length: 12 residues. V was cut by 5 bases and J by 3 bases, with 5 bases left in between. From germline, CDR1 is LNHDA and CDR2 SQIVND (reference sequence). The CDR3 loop reads CASSGFNQPQHF. The CDR3 DNA sequence: TGTGCCAGTAGTGGTTTCAATCAGCCCCAGCATTTT.

The chain carries TRBV6-1 and TRBJ1-1; D may be TRBD1 (5 bases). CDR1 is MNHNS, CDR2 SASEGT, per germline. The CDR3 loop spans 14 amino acids. The V end was cut by 3 bases, the J end by 6 bases, with 14 bases between. The CDR3 coding sequence is TGTGCCAGCAGTGACCTGCAGGGTGGACCTGAAGCTTTCTTT. Its translation: CASSDLQGGPEAFF.

V usage is TRBV7-9 and J usage is TRBJ1-2; TRBD1 might be the D (5 bases). The CDR3 spans 14 residues. Germline V gives CDR1 SEHNR, CDR2 FQNEAQ (reference sequence). V lost 1 base, J lost 6 bases, and 12 bases lay in between. The chain's CDR3 is CASSLVGGVDGYTF. Written as DNA, the CDR3 is TGTGCCAGCAGCTTAGTCGGGGGAGTGGATGGCTACACCTTC.

This chain links TRBV28 with TRBJ2-7; 9 bases map to TRBD2. Per germline, CDR1 MDHEN and CDR2 SYDVKM. The CDR3 has 14 residues. The ends lost 4 bases at V and 4 bases at J; junction bases unmatched: 5. The CDR3 region is CASSSSGELYEQYF. The CDR3 DNA reads as TGTGCCAGCAGTTCTAGCGGGGAACTTTACGAGCAGTACTTC.

J is TRBJ2-2 and V is TRBV28; D is undetermined. The V gene lost 3 bases and the J gene lost 7 bases, with 3 bases spanning the gap. Per germline, CDR1 MDHEN and CDR2 SYDVKM. CDR3 length equals 11 residues. CDR3 amino acids: CASSFFGELFF. In DNA, the CDR3 is TGTGCCAGCAGTTTCTTCGGGGAGCTGTTTTTT. The whole variable domain, remainder taken from reference TRBV28 and TRBJ2-2, is DVKVTQSSRYLVKRTGEKVFLECVQDMDHENMFWYRQDPGLGLRLIYFSYDVKMKEKGDIPEGYSVSREKKERFSLILESASTNQTSMYLCASSFFGELFFGEGSRLTVL.

DNA of the CDR3: TGTGCCAGCAGCTTAGGGATCACTAGTATGGAGACCCAGTACTTC. This gives the protein CASSLGITSMETQYF. The genes are TRBV7-2 and TRBJ2-5; D possibly corresponds to TRBD2 (5 bases). V lost 1 base and J lost 5, with 14 bases in between. Germline values: CDR1 SGHTA, CDR2 FQGNSA. The CDR3 has 15 residues.

The chain joins TRBV5-1 to TRBJ2-1, with 8 bases identical to TRBD1. V trimming: 4 bases; J trimming: 14 bases; junction bases outside the gene matches: 5. The CDR3 covers 11 residues. Germline loops: CDR1 SGHRS, CDR2 YFSETQ. CDR3 region: CASSRDRSKFF. The CDR3 nucleotides are TGCGCCAGCAGCCGGGACAGGTCGAAGTTCTTC.

V usage is TRBV5-1 and J usage is TRBJ2-3; the D is unclear. V lost 0 bases and J lost 2, with 7 bases in between. CDR1 is SGHRS and CDR2 is YFSETQ in the germline V gene. This CDR3 is built from 14 residues. This CDR3 is CASSLVPATDTQYF. CDR3 in DNA: TGCGCCAGCAGCTTGGTTCCTGCCACAGATACGCAGTATTTT.

The rearrangement uses TRBV10-3 and TRBJ2-2; 12 bases match TRBD2. The germline V gene has CDR1 ENHRY and CDR2 SYGVKD. The CDR3 has 14 residues. V was clipped by 7 bases and J by 6 bases; unmatched bases: 3. CDR3 amino acids: CAIKSSGGAGELFF. CDR3 coding DNA: TGTGCCATCAAGTCTAGCGGGGGGGCCGGGGAGCTGTTTTTT.

This clone was recorded once. This chain uses TRBV18 with TRBJ2-1, with TRBD2 identical over 13 bases. Germline lookup yields CDR1 KGHSH and CDR2 LQKENI. The CDR3 is 17 amino acids. V lost 3 bases, J lost 4 bases, and 6 bases stayed unmatched. The CDR3 nucleotides read TGTGCCAGCTCACCTTTGGGGACTAGCGGGGTATACAATGAGCAGTTCTTC. Its translation: CASSPLGTSGVYNEQFF.

The chain couples TRBV5-6 to TRBJ2-7; D possibly corresponds to TRBD2 (5 bases). The CDR3 runs to 16 residues. The V gene's germline CDR1 is SGHDT and CDR2 YYEEEE. Trimming took 2 bases from V and 1 from J, leaving 16 bases between them. The CDR3 DNA reads as TGTGCCAGCAGCTTTGGCAACGGACGGGGATCCTACGAGCAGTACTTC. Translating it yields CASSFGNGRGSYEQYF.